The 5 T cell receptor beta chains given below trace back to one sample, sequenced in a study of shared clonotypes between healthy human individuals. The protocol was immunoSEQ multiplex PCR, while the TCRdb copy is restricted to in-frame clones and leaves out a portion. The table has a few million clones, more than 90% seen once. What was sequenced was naive CD4+ T cells sorted from blood. Noted subset: CD45RA+ positively selected. These receptors came from a man aged 18 to 29 in good health.

A word on this clone: The sample has other DNA sequences that encode this CDR3 too. V gene TRBV7-9 combines with J gene TRBJ2-7; no reliable D call. The CDR3 runs to 12 residues. Germline V gives CDR1 SEHNR, CDR2 FQNEAQ (reference sequence). Between the trimmed V and J ends, which lost 2 bases and 3 bases, there was a span of 5 bases. DNA for the CDR3: TGTGCCAGCAGCTTATCTAGCTACGAGCAGTACTTC. Translated, it gives CASSLSSYEQYF.

This chain joins TRBV27 and TRBJ2-2; TRBD2 agrees at 12 bases. CDR1 and CDR2 from the germline V gene are MNHEY and SMNVEV (reference sequence). V trimming: 3 bases; J trimming: 5 bases; junction bases outside the gene matches: 4. The CDR3 has 16 residues. The CDR3 nucleotides are TGTGCCAGCAGTTTTCGACTAGCGGGAGCGACCGGGGAGCTGTTTTTT. Its translation is CASSFRLAGATGELFF.

V and J are TRBV9 and TRBJ2-1; D unclear. Trimming stripped 3 bases from V and 3 bases from J, with 16 bases between. This CDR3 spans 16 amino acids. Germline CDR1 reads SGDLS; CDR2 reads YYNGEE. The CDR3: CASSGAGATFYNEQFF. The DNA of the CDR3 is TGTGCCAGCAGCGGGGCTGGAGCGACCTTCTACAATGAGCAGTTCTTC.

The V call is TRBV4-3, the J call TRBJ1-1; D is unclear. Trimming shortened V by 1 base and J by 0 bases, and 9 bases separated the two germline ends. Germline V gene sequence: CDR1 LGHNA, CDR2 YSLEER. CDR3 length equals 15 residues. The CDR3, as DNA: TGCGCCAGCAGCCAAGTTCTAGGGTTGAACACTGAAGCTTTCTTT. This encodes CASSQVLGLNTEAFF.

This rearrangement joins TRBV28 to TRBJ1-4; possible D gene TRBD1, 5 bases. CDR1 is MDHEN, CDR2 SYDVKM, per germline. The CDR3 is made up of 15 amino acids. Trimming shortened V by 5 bases and J by 6 bases, and 16 bases separated the two germline ends. This CDR3 reads CASSPPRAGYEKLFF. In DNA, the CDR3 is TGTGCCAGCAGTCCGCCCAGGGCGGGATATGAAAAACTGTTTTTT. The variable domain in full, completed from reference TRBV28 and TRBJ1-4, reads DVKVTQSSRYLVKRTGEKVFLECVQDMDHENMFWYRQDPGLGLRLIYFSYDVKMKEKGDIPEGYSVSREKKERFSLILESASTNQTSMYLCASSPPRAGYEKLFFGSGTQLSVL.